The text below deals with one T cell receptor (beta chain). This receptor's antigen is unknown. No much larger clonotype is one base removed from it; base qualities were not supplied. The CDR3 sequence holds 12 residues, the cysteine and phenylalanine included. Here the CDR3 DNA is all that survives: 36 bases in frame from base 1. Looking up the germline V gene (reference sequence) yields CDR1 SEHNR and CDR2 FQNEAQ. V and J are truncated by 0 bases and 10 bases respectively, leaving an intervening sequence of 7 bases. The library was generated by the immunoSEQ multiplex PCR assay. The original pipeline was this. A statistical classification framework was built to diagnose cytomegalovirus status from the catalog of TCR beta chain sequences. Sourced from immuneACCESS, this table was stored by TCRdb with only in-frame sequences that have V and J called. A share of the clones is absent; for the studies checked, an unresolved V gene accounts for under half, and the remainder has no known explanation. The DNA was the basis for D and trimming; V, J and clone size are from that table. The sample table holds more than 110,000 clones, of which 86% were seen once. About 2.8% of the sample goes to the ten largest clones.

The donors belonged to the validation cohort of over a hundred subjects, which was separate from the roughly 670-subject first cohort. These data are taken from a study of cytomegalovirus exposure and HLA in healthy donors (dated 2017 in TCRdb). For the wider study: A later analysis indicated that the 100 to 150 validation repertoires were generated on the platform also employed for the approximately 690 repertoires of the first cohort. The study was designed to test whether signatures of past pathogen exposure could be identified by cataloging public T cell receptors. Besides the first cohort of hundreds of subjects, a separate validation cohort made up of 120 different subjects was used. To predict cytomegalovirus infection status, the study brought together high-throughput TCR immunosequencing, statistical association of individual TCRs with disease status, and machine learning.

The research as a whole found: According to the authors, the approach could potentially be generalized to other disease states and immunological phenotypes. Subsequent analysis determined that TCRs grouped into clusters in the first cohort also showed a tendency toward co-occurrence across the 120 validation repertoires, and 85% to 95% of cluster scores exceeded 0. The classifier was reported to diagnose cytomegalovirus status with high specificity and sensitivity in both the original cohort and the validation cohort. In vitro tests confirmed that a few of the cytomegalovirus-associated TCR beta chains recognize cytomegalovirus antigens. Most TCR sequences were seen in very few donors, while some public TCRs were found in many individuals. The study gave a list of 150 to 200 TCR beta chains associated with cytomegalovirus. A later analysis had no HLA typing for the validation cohort, so co-occurrence there was scored across all 110 or so repertoires.

The sample was PBMCs. The V and J genes are TRBV7-9 and TRBJ2-1, and possibly TRBD2, on 5 matching bases. This receptor was taken from a man in his late teens or twenties in good health and CMV-seronegative. This receptor has the CDR3 CASSLAASEQFF. The DNA is as follows: TGTGCCAGCAGCTTAGCGGCTAGCGAGCAGTTCTTC.